Following are 2 T cell receptor beta chains from one sample sequenced in a study of human T cells and chemical hapten exposure. The time point is: patch test 1, 2 weeks after DPC sensitization. As for treatment: therapeutic diphenylcyclopropenone sensitization with weekly scalp DPC. TCRdb called the RACE reads again in MiXCR, with one record for every CDR3 protein. Of 75,000 to 100,000 distinct CDR3 sequences in the sample, over 10% were seen once. Sequencing was performed on whole blood, taken in connection with sensitization to the hapten diphenylcyclopropenone (DPC). The receptors here all came from a woman between 40 and 55 years old with alopecia areata. Some clones in this sample may be carry-over from other donors' samples.

The table lists this clonotype with a few counts. V is TRBV10-3 and J is TRBJ1-2; no clear D. The germline gives CDR1 ENHRY, CDR2 SYGVKD. This CDR3 comprises 15 residues. Trimming took off 3 bases at V and 4 bases at J, with 15 bases between the two ends. CDR3 sequence: CAISDNSYPSYGYTF. CDR3 coding DNA: TGTGCCATCAGTGATAACAGTTACCCCTCCTATGGCTACACCTTC.

The chain joins TRBV18 to TRBJ2-7; 11 bases fit TRBD1. Germline loops: CDR1 KGHSH, CDR2 LQKENI. Losses at the gene ends were 6 bases for V and 3 bases for J; bases not matched to a gene: 4. The CDR3 sequence is 14 residues long. CDR3 in DNA: TGTGCCAGCTCCCGGGGACAGGGGGTCTACGAGCAGTACTTC. Amino acid sequence: CASSRGQGVYEQYF. Full variable domain (outside the CDR3, taken from reference TRBV18 and TRBJ2-7): NAGVMQNPRHLVRRRGQEARLRCSPMKGHSHVYWYRQLPEEGLKFMVYLQKENIIDESGMPKERFSAEFPKEGPSILRIQQVVRGDSAAYFCASSRGQGVYEQYFGPGTRLTVT.